This T cell receptor beta chain is from a study of blood T cells in healthy people across ages. Whole-study results and caveats: Unsorted PBMC input precluded a conclusive naive versus antigen-experienced comparison. Among long-lived donors, naive CD4+ cells were more numerous and diversity higher than in aged donors.

A second PCR of 7 to 11 cycles used a sample-barcoded 5' primer and a J-beta primer mix. Every cDNA was tagged by a template-switch adaptor with 12 random nucleotides. MiXCR, run by TCRdb on the 5' RACE reads, gives a single entry per CDR3 protein. The table shows hundreds of thousands of distinct CDR3 sequences, with 45% to 65% occurring only once. Drawn from each donor were roughly 10 milliliters of peripheral blood. This clonotype is a singleton in its sample. The target antigen is unknown. Sample: blood. The TCR sequence derives from a man between 60 and 75 years old in good health.

The CDR3 sequence is CSAGDSRSGLGQYF. The DNA for the CDR3 is TGCAGTGCCGGGGACTCGCGCAGCGGGTTAGGGCAGTACTTC. The J gene is TRBJ2-7, the V gene TRBV20-1; the D gene is possibly TRBD2 (6 bases). This CDR3 spans 14 amino acids. The V and J ends lost 6 bases and 9 bases respectively, with 24 bases between them. Germline V gives CDR1 DFQATT, CDR2 SNEGSKA (reference sequence).